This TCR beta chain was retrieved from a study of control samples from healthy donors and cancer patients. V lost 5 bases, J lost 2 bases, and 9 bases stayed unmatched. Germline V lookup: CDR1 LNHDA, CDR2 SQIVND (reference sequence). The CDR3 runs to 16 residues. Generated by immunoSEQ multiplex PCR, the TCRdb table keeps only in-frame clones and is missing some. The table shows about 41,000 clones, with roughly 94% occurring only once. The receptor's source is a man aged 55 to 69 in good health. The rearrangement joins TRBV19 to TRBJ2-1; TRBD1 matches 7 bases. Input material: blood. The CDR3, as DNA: TGTGCCAGTAGTTCGACAGGGCTGGGACCCTACAATGAGCAGTTCTTC. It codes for CASSSTGLGPYNEQFF.